Reported below is one T cell receptor (beta chain). Its cognate antigen has yet to be identified. No clone much larger than this one lies a single base away; base qualities are absent. The data originate from a study of control samples from healthy donors and cancer patients (TCRdb year 2020). CDR1 and CDR2 (DFQATT, SNEGSKA) derive from the germline V gene (reference sequence). V is pared back by 3 bases and J by 0 bases, with 6 bases lying between the germline termini. The CDR3, cysteine through phenylalanine, is 12 amino acids long. This entry keeps only the CDR3 DNA: 36 bases, framed from base 1. The library was built by means of the immunoSEQ multiplex PCR assay. TCRdb's version of the immuneACCESS table is confined to in-frame rearrangements and falls short of the full clone set. An unresolved V gene accounts for under half of the shortfall where checked; the remainder is of unknown origin. The sample data list about 130,000 clones, and over 75% of these were observed just once. Together, the top ten hold almost 2.5% of the sample.

This sequence originates from a man in his late teens or twenties in good health. Material: blood. The rearranged chain carries TRBV20-1 and TRBJ2-7; the D gene remains uncertain. The DNA sequence follows: TGCAGTGCTAGTTATGGCTCCTACGAGCAGTACTTC. This gives the protein CSASYGSYEQYF.